This is a list of T cell receptor beta chains from one sample in a study of molecular identifiers for immune sequencing clone quantification. TCRdb independently ran MiXCR on the PCR reads; one entry per CDR3 protein. The repertoire holds about 12,000 distinct CDR3 sequences, with roughly 15% as singletons. The specimen sequenced was naive CD8+ T cells from blood, with Jurkat cell RNA spiked in. These receptors came from a human donor in good health. Some libraries in this study had Jurkat cell RNA spiked in. Both conserved end residues are part of each CDR3. The order of the fields is CDR3 DNA, CDR3 protein, D gene, V gene, CDR3 length, J gene, clone size. The D gene is left open where the match is weak. Not every row has a clone size; where given, it reads once, few, many or a size class.

CDR3 DNA: TGTGCCAGCAGCGTAACGGAGAACACTGAAGCTTTCTTT
CDR3 protein: CASSVTENTEAFF
D gene: NA
V gene: TRBV5-6
CDR3 length: 13
J gene: TRBJ1-1
clone size: many

CDR3 DNA: TGTGCCAGCAGCTCCTGGAGGGAGTCGGGTTCACCCCTCCACTTT
CDR3 protein: CASSSWRESGSPLHF
D gene: NA
V gene: TRBV7-9
CDR3 length: 15
J gene: TRBJ1-6
clone size: NA

CDR3 DNA: TGCGCCAGCAGCCAGTCTAGCGGAGACTACGAGCAGTACTTC
CDR3 protein: CASSQSSGDYEQYF
D gene: TRBD2
V gene: TRBV4-1
CDR3 length: 14
J gene: TRBJ2-7
clone size: medium-sized

CDR3 DNA: TGTGCCAGCAGTCCTTTCGCGATGCGCGGGTCTCATTACGAGCAGTACTTC
CDR3 protein: CASSPFAMRGSHYEQYF
D gene: NA
V gene: TRBV6-2/TRBV6-3
CDR3 length: 17
J gene: TRBJ2-7
clone size: many

CDR3 DNA: TGTGCCAGCAGTTTAGGCCTAGCGGAAGAGACCCAGTACTTC
CDR3 protein: CASSLGLAEETQYF
D gene: TRBD2
V gene: TRBV6-5
CDR3 length: 14
J gene: TRBJ2-5
clone size: many

CDR3 DNA: TGTGCCAGCAAGTATGGGACAGGTGACCTCTTGGGGCAGTATTTT
CDR3 protein: CASKYGTGDLLGQYF
D gene: TRBD1
V gene: TRBV2
CDR3 length: 15
J gene: TRBJ2-3
clone size: many

CDR3 DNA: TGTGCCAGCACCCCACAGGGTGCCACAGATACGCAGTATTTT
CDR3 protein: CASTPQGATDTQYF
D gene: NA
V gene: TRBV7-8
CDR3 length: 14
J gene: TRBJ2-3
clone size: medium-sized

CDR3 DNA: TGTGCCAGCAGCTTAGCCGGGGGGCCCCCCTCCTACAATGAGCAGTTCTTC
CDR3 protein: CASSLAGGPPSYNEQFF
D gene: NA
V gene: TRBV7-9
CDR3 length: 17
J gene: TRBJ2-1
clone size: NA

CDR3 DNA: TGTGCCAGCAGTGGCTACAGCCATCAGCCCCAGCATTTT
CDR3 protein: CASSGYSHQPQHF
D gene: NA
V gene: TRBV6-1
CDR3 length: 13
J gene: TRBJ1-5
clone size: many

CDR3 DNA: TGTGCCAGCAGTCGGGTGTGGGGTGACACTGAAGCTTTCTTT
CDR3 protein: CASSRVWGDTEAFF
D gene: NA
V gene: TRBV27
CDR3 length: 14
J gene: TRBJ1-1
clone size: medium-sized

CDR3 DNA: TGCGCCAGCACTCGCCGATACAGACAGGGAAATCAGCCCCAGCATTTT
CDR3 protein: CASTRRYRQGNQPQHF
D gene: TRBD1
V gene: TRBV10-1
CDR3 length: 16
J gene: TRBJ1-5
clone size: many

CDR3 DNA: TGTGCCAGCAGCATTCTAGCGGGAGGGCCCACAGATACGCAGTATTTT
CDR3 protein: CASSILAGGPTDTQYF
D gene: TRBD2
V gene: TRBV7-6
CDR3 length: 16
J gene: TRBJ2-3
clone size: medium-sized

CDR3 DNA: TGTGCCAGCAGCCCTACGTTGGATTACGAGCAGTACTTC
CDR3 protein: CASSPTLDYEQYF
D gene: NA
V gene: TRBV7-9
CDR3 length: 13
J gene: TRBJ2-7
clone size: many

CDR3 DNA: TGCAGTGCTAGAGATACGGGAGAAGATACGCAGTATTTT
CDR3 protein: CSARDTGEDTQYF
D gene: NA
V gene: TRBV20-1
CDR3 length: 13
J gene: TRBJ2-3
clone size: medium-sized

CDR3 DNA: TGTGCCAGCAGCACTGTCGGGGATACGCAGTATTTT
CDR3 protein: CASSTVGDTQYF
D gene: NA
V gene: TRBV11-2
CDR3 length: 12
J gene: TRBJ2-3
clone size: many

CDR3 DNA: TGTGCCAGCAGCAAAGTCCCAAGAGGCGGCTCGCGAAACATTCAGTACTTC
CDR3 protein: CASSKVPRGGSRNIQYF
D gene: NA
V gene: TRBV21-1
CDR3 length: 17
J gene: TRBJ2-4
clone size: medium-sized

CDR3 DNA: TGTGCCAGCAGCTTAGCGTTAACCGAGCAGTACTTC
CDR3 protein: CASSLALTEQYF
D gene: NA
V gene: TRBV7-9
CDR3 length: 12
J gene: TRBJ2-7
clone size: NA

CDR3 DNA: TGTGCCAGCAGCAAGAGGGGGGACGACAGGGGGGGAAAGACTGAAGCTTTCTTT
CDR3 protein: CASSKRGDDRGGKTEAFF
D gene: TRBD1
V gene: TRBV9
CDR3 length: 18
J gene: TRBJ1-1
clone size: medium-sized

CDR3 DNA: TGTGCCAGCAGTTTGCAGGCCTACGAGCAGTACTTC
CDR3 protein: CASSLQAYEQYF
D gene: NA
V gene: TRBV12-3/TRBV12-4
CDR3 length: 12
J gene: TRBJ2-7
clone size: NA

CDR3 DNA: TGCGCCAGCAGCCAAAGGCCCGCCGGGACTAGCGATCAAGAGACCCAGTACTTC
CDR3 protein: CASSQRPAGTSDQETQYF
D gene: TRBD2
V gene: TRBV4-1
CDR3 length: 18
J gene: TRBJ2-5
clone size: medium-sized

CDR3 DNA: TGCAGCGTTGTTTTGCTAGCGGGGGGGGATGAGCAGTTCTTC
CDR3 protein: CSVVLLAGGDEQFF
D gene: TRBD2
V gene: TRBV29-1
CDR3 length: 14
J gene: TRBJ2-1
clone size: medium-sized

CDR3 DNA: TGTGCCAGCAGAACAGGGGGTCAGCCCCAGCATTTT
CDR3 protein: CASRTGGQPQHF
D gene: TRBD1
V gene: TRBV27
CDR3 length: 12
J gene: TRBJ1-5
clone size: many

CDR3 DNA: TGCGCCAGCAGCCAGGTCCGGGACAGCACAAAGACCCAGTACTTC
CDR3 protein: CASSQVRDSTKTQYF
D gene: TRBD1
V gene: TRBV4-1
CDR3 length: 15
J gene: TRBJ2-5
clone size: many

CDR3 DNA: TGTGCCAGCAGCGTAGGGGGACAGGGGACCTACGAGCAGTACTTC
CDR3 protein: CASSVGGQGTYEQYF
D gene: TRBD1
V gene: TRBV9
CDR3 length: 15
J gene: TRBJ2-7
clone size: NA

CDR3 DNA: TGTGCCAGCAAAGGCGGACCCCCCCGACGCCCAGATACGCAGTATTTT
CDR3 protein: CASKGGPPRRPDTQYF
D gene: NA
V gene: TRBV2
CDR3 length: 16
J gene: TRBJ2-3
clone size: many

CDR3 DNA: TGTGCCAGCAGCTGGGGGCAGATGGGTGCAGAGCAGTACTTC
CDR3 protein: CASSWGQMGAEQYF
D gene: NA
V gene: TRBV7-2
CDR3 length: 14
J gene: TRBJ2-7
clone size: many

CDR3 DNA: TGTGCCAGCAGCTTAGTCCCTGGGGACGCCACAGATACGCAGTATTTT
CDR3 protein: CASSLVPGDATDTQYF
D gene: NA
V gene: TRBV7-9
CDR3 length: 16
J gene: TRBJ2-3
clone size: medium-sized

CDR3 DNA: TGTGCCTGGAGTGTAGTCGGGAATCAGCCCCAGCATTTT
CDR3 protein: CAWSVVGNQPQHF
D gene: NA
V gene: TRBV30
CDR3 length: 13
J gene: TRBJ1-5
clone size: medium-sized

CDR3 DNA: TGTGCCAGCAGCTTAGGAACCTACGAGCAGTACTTC
CDR3 protein: CASSLGTYEQYF
D gene: NA
V gene: TRBV7-6
CDR3 length: 12
J gene: TRBJ2-7
clone size: many

CDR3 DNA: TGTGCCAGCAGTTCAGGGGGGAACACTGAAGCTTTCTTT
CDR3 protein: CASSSGGNTEAFF
D gene: TRBD1
V gene: TRBV28
CDR3 length: 13
J gene: TRBJ1-1
clone size: many

CDR3 DNA: TGTGCCACCCACTACGGGCCCTCTGGAAACACCATATATTTT
CDR3 protein: CATHYGPSGNTIYF
D gene: NA
V gene: TRBV12-3/TRBV12-4
CDR3 length: 14
J gene: TRBJ1-3
clone size: NA

CDR3 DNA: TGTACCAGCAGCTTGGCTTCGGGTTACACTGAAGCTTTCTTT
CDR3 protein: CTSSLASGYTEAFF
D gene: NA
V gene: TRBV5-3
CDR3 length: 14
J gene: TRBJ1-1
clone size: NA